This T cell receptor beta chain appears in the sequencing data of a study of beta chain features in type 1 diabetes. This clone was counted between two and nine times. Its matching antigen is unknown. Findings and limits, study-wide: Reduced insertions and increased deletions marked VDJ junctions in type 1 diabetes patients.

Stem cell-like memory, regulatory, central memory and naive CD4+ cells were sorted via CD45RO/CCR7/CD25/CD127/CD95/CD27. Sort purity for all populations was recorded as exceeding 98%. CDR3 size: 13 residues. Germline CDR1 MGHRA, CDR2 YSYEKL. V dropped 1 base and J dropped 8 bases, with 11 bases sitting between them. The sequenced template was cDNA made from the entire isolated RNA. Here immunoSEQ multiplex PCR was the method, and the copy in TCRdb shows in-frame clones only, minus some. Among hundreds of thousands of clones, roughly a sixth were seen once, and the ten largest hold approximately 0.099%.

This receptor was obtained from a young man in good health. The chain uses TRBV4-1 and TRBJ1-1, with D unclear. Sequencing was carried out using naive CD4+ T cells from blood. CDR3 nucleotides: TGCGCCAGCAGCCAAGCCCGACGAGTCGAAGCTTTCTTT. It translates to CASSQARRVEAFF.